These 2 T cell receptor beta chains were sequenced from one sample in a study of blood T cell repertoires in COVID-19. The method was immunoSEQ multiplex PCR; TCRdb's version includes in-frame clones alone and lacks a portion of them. The table includes under 150,000 clones, approximately 85% detected once. The sequencing input was peripheral blood. These receptors came from a woman aged 60-75 years with COVID-19, enrolled during active disease.

The V gene is TRBV3-1 (or the pseudogene TRBV3-2), the J gene TRBJ2-3, with 9 bases matching TRBD2. The ends lost 1 base at V and 3 bases at J; junction bases unmatched: 14. Germline loops: CDR1 LGHDT, CDR2 YNNKEL (reference sequence). The CDR3 extends over 19 amino acids. CDR3 residues: CASSQVIQRGASSTDTQYF. The CDR3 region has the DNA TGTGCCAGCAGCCAAGTAATACAGCGGGGGGCGTCGTCGACAGATACGCAGTATTTT.

Only a few counts were recorded for this clone. The chain is built from TRBV5-4 and TRBJ1-2; D remains ambiguous. V dropped 5 bases and J dropped 2 bases, with 4 bases sitting between them. Germline assignment: CDR1 SGHNT and CDR2 YYREEE (reference sequence). The CDR3 length is 11 residues. The CDR3 DNA is TGTGCCAGCAGTTCAAACTATGGCTACACCTTC. Encoded protein: CASSSNYGYTF.